The 6 T cell receptor beta chains below were found in one sample sequenced in a study of Ad26.COV2.S vaccination and SARS-CoV-2 variants. As for treatment: roughly 18 received Ad26.COV2.S at low or high dose, single or two shots; about 5 received placebo; per-sample allocation not given. Each sample was drawn 63 days after the first injection (of vaccine or placebo). The method was immunoSEQ multiplex PCR; TCRdb's version includes in-frame clones alone and lacks a portion of them. The table includes approximately 400,000 clones, approximately 83% detected once. The source was peripheral blood, collected in a trial of Ad26.COV2.S vaccine versus placebo. Source of these receptors: a person aged 18-60 years who received the Ad26.COV2.S COVID-19 vaccine or a placebo.

This sequence joins TRBV24-1 and TRBJ1-2; tentative D call: TRBD1 (6 bases). This CDR3 is 15 amino acids long. The V and J ends lost 0 bases and 3 bases respectively, with 10 bases between them. In germline, CDR1 is KGHDR, CDR2 SFDVKD. In nucleotides, the CDR3 is TGTGCCACCAGTGATTTGACAGGGCCCTACTATGGCTACACCTTC. Its translation: CATSDLTGPYYGYTF.

There are a few counts of this clone. The J gene is TRBJ2-2, the V gene TRBV6-4, with D possibly TRBD1 on 6 matching bases. The CDR3 loop spans 14 amino acids. V was clipped by 2 bases and J by 5 bases, with 9 bases between them. Germline V gene data show CDR1 as MRHNA and CDR2 as SNTAGT. CDR3 in amino acids: CASSDRRGTGELFF. DNA of the CDR3: TGTGCCAGCAGTGACCGCAGGGGTACCGGGGAGCTGTTTTTT.

The V call is TRBV27, the J call TRBJ2-1, with 8 nucleotides matching TRBD2. The CDR3 is made up of 17 amino acids. Per the germline V gene, CDR1 is MNHEY and CDR2 is SMNVEV (reference sequence). Losses at the gene ends were 3 bases for V and 4 bases for J; bases not matched to a gene: 11. The CDR3, as DNA: TGTGCCAGCAGTTTTCTTGGCGGGAGGCAAATTTACAATGAGCAGTTCTTC. Protein: CASSFLGGRQIYNEQFF.

In DNA, the CDR3 is TGTGCCAGCAGCTTTAACCGGGACAGCCTGTTTTTT. It yields the protein CASSFNRDSLFF. The chain has TRBV7-3 and TRBJ2-2, with 7 bases lining up with TRBD1. This CDR3 is 12 amino acids long. Germline trimming cut 3 bases from V and 14 bases from J; bases unmatched to any gene: 6. The germline gives CDR1 SGHTA, CDR2 FQGTGA.

This chain connects TRBV4-1 to TRBJ1-3; D is perhaps TRBD1 (5 bases). V was trimmed by 1 base and J by 7 bases, leaving 14 bases between them. The CDR3 runs to 15 residues. The germline V gene encodes CDR1 MGHRA and CDR2 YSYEKL. For the CDR3, the DNA is TGCGCCAGCAGCCAAGGGGGCGGTGGCGGGAACACCATATATTTT. It translates to CASSQGGGGGNTIYF.

The chain is built from TRBV7-4 and TRBJ2-1; a possible D gene is TRBD2 (6 bases). The CDR3 contains 14 residues. Germline assignment: CDR1 SGHVT and CDR2 SQSDAQ. V dropped 5 bases and J dropped 4 bases, with 12 bases sitting between them. Here the CDR3 DNA reads TGTGCCAGCAGCCCCAGAGGGACTTACAATGAGCAGTTCTTC. Translating gives CASSPRGTYNEQFF.